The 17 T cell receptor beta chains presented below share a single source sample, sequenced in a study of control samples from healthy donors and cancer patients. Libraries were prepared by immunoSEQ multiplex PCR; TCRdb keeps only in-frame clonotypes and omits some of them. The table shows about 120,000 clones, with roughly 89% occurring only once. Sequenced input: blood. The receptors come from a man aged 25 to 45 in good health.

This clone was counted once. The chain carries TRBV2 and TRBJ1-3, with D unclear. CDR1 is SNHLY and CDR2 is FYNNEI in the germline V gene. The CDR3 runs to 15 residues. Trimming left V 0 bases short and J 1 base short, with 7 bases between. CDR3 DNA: TGTGCCAGCAGTGAAGCGCGGGCTTCTGGAAACACCATATATTTT. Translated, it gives CASSEARASGNTIYF.

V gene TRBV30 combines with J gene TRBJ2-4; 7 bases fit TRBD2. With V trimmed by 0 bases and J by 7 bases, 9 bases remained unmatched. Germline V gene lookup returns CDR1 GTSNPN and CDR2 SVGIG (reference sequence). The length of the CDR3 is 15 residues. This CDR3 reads CAWSVYRSRGNIQYF. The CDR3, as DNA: TGTGCCTGGAGTGTATATCGCTCGCGGGGGAACATTCAGTACTTC. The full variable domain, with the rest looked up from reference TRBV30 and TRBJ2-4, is SQTIHQWPATLVQPVGSPLSLECTVEGTSNPNLYWYRQAAGRGLQLLFYSVGIGQISSEVPQNLSASRPQDRQFILSSKKLLLSDSGFYLCAWSVYRSRGNIQYFGAGTRLSVL.

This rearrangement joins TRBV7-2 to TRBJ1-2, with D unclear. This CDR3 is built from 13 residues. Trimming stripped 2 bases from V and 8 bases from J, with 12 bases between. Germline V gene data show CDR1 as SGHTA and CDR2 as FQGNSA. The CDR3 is CASSLKREQGYTF. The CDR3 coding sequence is TGTGCCAGCAGCTTAAAAAGGGAACAGGGCTACACCTTC.

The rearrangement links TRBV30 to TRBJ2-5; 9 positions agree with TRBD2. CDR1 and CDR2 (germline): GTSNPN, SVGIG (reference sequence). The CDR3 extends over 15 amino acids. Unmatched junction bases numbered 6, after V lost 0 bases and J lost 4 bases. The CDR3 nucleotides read TGTGCCTGGAGTGTACGGCGGGGGGGCAGAGAGACCCAGTACTTC. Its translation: CAWSVRRGGRETQYF.

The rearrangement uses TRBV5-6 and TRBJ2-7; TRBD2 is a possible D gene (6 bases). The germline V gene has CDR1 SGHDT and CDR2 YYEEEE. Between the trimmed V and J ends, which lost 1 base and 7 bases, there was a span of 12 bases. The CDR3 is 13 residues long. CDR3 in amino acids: CASSLNWGGEQYV. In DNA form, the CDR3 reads TGTGCCAGCAGCTTGAATTGGGGAGGAGAGCAGTACGTC.

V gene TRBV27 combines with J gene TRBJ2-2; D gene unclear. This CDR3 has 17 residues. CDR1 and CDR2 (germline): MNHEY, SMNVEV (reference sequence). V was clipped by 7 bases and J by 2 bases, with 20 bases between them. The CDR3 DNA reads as TGTGCCAGCACCCCCACCGTACGCAGGACCAACACCGGGGAGCTGTTTTTT. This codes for CASTPTVRRTNTGELFF.

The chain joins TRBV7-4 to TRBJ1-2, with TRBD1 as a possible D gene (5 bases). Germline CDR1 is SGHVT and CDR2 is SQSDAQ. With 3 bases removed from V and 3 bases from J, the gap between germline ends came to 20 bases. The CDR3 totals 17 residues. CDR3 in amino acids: CASSFGAGRMKDYGYTF. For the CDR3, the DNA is TGTGCCAGCAGCTTCGGCGCGGGACGTATGAAAGACTATGGCTACACCTTC.

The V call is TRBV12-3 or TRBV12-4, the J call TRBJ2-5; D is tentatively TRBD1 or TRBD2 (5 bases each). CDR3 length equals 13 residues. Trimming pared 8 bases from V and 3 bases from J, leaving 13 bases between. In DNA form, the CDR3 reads TGTGCCAGCGGTGATCTGGGGGAAGAGACCCAGTACTTC. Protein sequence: CASGDLGEETQYF.

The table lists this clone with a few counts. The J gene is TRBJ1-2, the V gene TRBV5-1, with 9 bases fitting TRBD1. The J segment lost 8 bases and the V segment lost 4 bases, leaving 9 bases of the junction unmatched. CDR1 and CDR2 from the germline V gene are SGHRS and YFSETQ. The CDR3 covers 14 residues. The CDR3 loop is CASSREDRGVGYTF. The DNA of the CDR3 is TGCGCCAGCAGCAGAGAGGACAGGGGCGTCGGCTACACCTTC.

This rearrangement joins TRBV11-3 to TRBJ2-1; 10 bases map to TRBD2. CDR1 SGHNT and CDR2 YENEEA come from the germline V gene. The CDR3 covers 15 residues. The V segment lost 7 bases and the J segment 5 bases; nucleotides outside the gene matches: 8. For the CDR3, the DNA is TGTGCCAGCAAATCAGGGACTAGCGTTGACAATGAGCAGTTCTTC. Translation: CASKSGTSVDNEQFF.

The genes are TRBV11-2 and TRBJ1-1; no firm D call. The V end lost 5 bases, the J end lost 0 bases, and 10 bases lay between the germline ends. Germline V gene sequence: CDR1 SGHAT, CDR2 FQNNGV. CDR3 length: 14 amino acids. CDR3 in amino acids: CASSPDGLNTEAFF. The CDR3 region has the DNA TGTGCCAGCAGCCCCGACGGCCTGAACACTGAAGCTTTCTTT.

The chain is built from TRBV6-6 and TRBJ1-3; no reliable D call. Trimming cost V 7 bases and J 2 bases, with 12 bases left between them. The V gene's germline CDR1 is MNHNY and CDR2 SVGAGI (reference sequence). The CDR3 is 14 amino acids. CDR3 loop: CASTQSPPGNTIYF. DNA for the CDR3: TGTGCCAGCACGCAAAGTCCCCCTGGAAACACCATATATTTT.

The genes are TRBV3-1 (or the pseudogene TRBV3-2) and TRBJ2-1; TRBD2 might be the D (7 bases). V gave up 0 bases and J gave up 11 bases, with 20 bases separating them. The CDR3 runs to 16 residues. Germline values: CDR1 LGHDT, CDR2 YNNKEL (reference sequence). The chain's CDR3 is CASSQEEGGGRFKQFF. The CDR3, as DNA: TGTGCCAGCAGCCAAGAGGAAGGGGGGGGCCGTTTTAAGCAGTTCTTC.

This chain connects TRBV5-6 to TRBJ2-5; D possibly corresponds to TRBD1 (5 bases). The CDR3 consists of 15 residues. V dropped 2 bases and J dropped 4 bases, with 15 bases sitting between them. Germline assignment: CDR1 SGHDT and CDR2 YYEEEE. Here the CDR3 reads CASSLGDSAIETQYF. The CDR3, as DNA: TGTGCCAGCAGCTTAGGCGACAGTGCTATAGAGACCCAGTACTTC.

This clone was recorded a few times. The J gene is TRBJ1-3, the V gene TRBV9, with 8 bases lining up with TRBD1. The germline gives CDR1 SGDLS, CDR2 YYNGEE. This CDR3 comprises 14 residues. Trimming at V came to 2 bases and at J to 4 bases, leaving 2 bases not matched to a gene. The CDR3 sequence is CASSVRDRGNTIYF. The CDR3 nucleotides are TGTGCCAGCAGCGTCCGGGACAGGGGAAACACCATATATTTT.

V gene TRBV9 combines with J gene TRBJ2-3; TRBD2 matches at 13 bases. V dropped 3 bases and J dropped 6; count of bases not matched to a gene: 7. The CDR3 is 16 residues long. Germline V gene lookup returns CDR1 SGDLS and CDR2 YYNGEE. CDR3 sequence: CASSGGTSGVPDTQYF. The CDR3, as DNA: TGTGCCAGCAGCGGCGGGACTAGCGGGGTTCCGGATACGCAGTATTTT. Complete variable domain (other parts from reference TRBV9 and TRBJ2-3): DSGVTQTPKHLITATGQRVTLRCSPRSGDLSVYWYQQSLDQGLQFLIQYYNGEERAKGNILERFSAQQFPDLHSELNLSSLELGDSALYFCASSGGTSGVPDTQYFGPGTRLTVL.

In DNA form, the CDR3 reads TGTGCCAGCAGCGAAACAGGGGGCTCTAACTATGGCTACACCTTC. As protein: CASSETGGSNYGYTF. This rearrangement joins TRBV9 to TRBJ1-2; 9 nucleotides line up with TRBD1. V was pared by 3 bases and J by 0 bases, with 3 bases of the junction left unmatched. Germline V gene lookup returns CDR1 SGDLS and CDR2 YYNGEE. CDR3 size: 15 residues.